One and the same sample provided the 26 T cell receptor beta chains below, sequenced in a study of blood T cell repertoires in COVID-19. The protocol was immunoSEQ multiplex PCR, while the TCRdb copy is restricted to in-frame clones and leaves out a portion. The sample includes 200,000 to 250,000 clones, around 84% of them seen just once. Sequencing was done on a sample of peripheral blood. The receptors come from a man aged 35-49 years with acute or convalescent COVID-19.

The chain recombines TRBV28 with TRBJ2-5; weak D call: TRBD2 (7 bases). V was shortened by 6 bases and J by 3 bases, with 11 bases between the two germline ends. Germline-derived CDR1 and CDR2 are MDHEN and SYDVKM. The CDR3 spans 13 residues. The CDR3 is CASRSGGEETQYF. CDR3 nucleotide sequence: TGTGCCAGCAGGTCGGGGGGCGAAGAGACCCAGTACTTC. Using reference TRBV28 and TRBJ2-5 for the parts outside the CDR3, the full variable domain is DVKVTQSSRYLVKRTGEKVFLECVQDMDHENMFWYRQDPGLGLRLIYFSYDVKMKEKGDIPEGYSVSREKKERFSLILESASTNQTSMYLCASRSGGEETQYFGPGTRLLVL.

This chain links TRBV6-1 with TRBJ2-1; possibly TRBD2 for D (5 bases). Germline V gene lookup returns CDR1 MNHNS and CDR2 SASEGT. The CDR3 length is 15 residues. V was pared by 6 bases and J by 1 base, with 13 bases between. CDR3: CASSQDWGSYNEQFF. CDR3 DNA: TGTGCCAGCAGCCAGGACTGGGGTTCCTACAATGAGCAGTTCTTC.

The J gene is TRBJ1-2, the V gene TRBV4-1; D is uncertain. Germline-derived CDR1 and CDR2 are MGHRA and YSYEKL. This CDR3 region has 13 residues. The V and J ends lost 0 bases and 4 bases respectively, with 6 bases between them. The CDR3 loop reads CASSQDGSYGYTF. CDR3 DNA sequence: TGCGCCAGCAGCCAAGATGGTAGCTATGGCTACACCTTC.

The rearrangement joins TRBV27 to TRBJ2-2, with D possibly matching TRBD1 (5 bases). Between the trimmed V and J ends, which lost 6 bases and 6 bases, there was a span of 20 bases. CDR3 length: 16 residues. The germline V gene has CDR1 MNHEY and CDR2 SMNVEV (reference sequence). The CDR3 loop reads CASSPSLLRVPGELFF. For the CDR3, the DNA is TGTGCCAGCAGCCCTAGTCTTCTCAGGGTACCCGGGGAGCTGTTTTTT.

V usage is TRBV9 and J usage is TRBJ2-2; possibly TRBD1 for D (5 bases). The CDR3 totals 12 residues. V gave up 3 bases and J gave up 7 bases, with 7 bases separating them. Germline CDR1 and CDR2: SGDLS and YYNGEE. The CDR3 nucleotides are TGTGCCAGCAGCGACAGGATCGGGGAGCTGTTTTTT. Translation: CASSDRIGELFF.

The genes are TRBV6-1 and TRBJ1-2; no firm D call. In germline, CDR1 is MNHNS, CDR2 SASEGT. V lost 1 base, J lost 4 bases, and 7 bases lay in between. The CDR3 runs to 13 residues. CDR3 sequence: CASSEGAVYGYTF. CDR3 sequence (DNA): TGTGCCAGCAGTGAAGGGGCAGTCTATGGCTACACCTTC.

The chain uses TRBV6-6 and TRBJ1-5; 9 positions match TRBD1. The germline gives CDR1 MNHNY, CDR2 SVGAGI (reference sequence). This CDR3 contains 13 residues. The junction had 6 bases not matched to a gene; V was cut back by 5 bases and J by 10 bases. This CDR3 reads CASSTGGKQPQHF. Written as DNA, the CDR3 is TGTGCCAGCAGTACAGGGGGCAAACAACCCCAGCATTTT.

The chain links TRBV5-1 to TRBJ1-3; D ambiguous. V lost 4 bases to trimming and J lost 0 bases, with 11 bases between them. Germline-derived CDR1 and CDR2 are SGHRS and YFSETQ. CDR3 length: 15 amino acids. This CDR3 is CASSLDPSSGNTIYF. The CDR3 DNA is TGCGCCAGCAGCCTGGACCCCAGCTCTGGAAACACCATATATTTT.

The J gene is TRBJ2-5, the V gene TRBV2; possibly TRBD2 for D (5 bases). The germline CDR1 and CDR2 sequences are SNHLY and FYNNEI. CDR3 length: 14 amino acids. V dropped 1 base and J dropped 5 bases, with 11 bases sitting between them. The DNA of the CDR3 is TGTGCCAGCAGTGAAGAAGCGGTGAGGGAGACCCAGTACTTC. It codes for CASSEEAVRETQYF.

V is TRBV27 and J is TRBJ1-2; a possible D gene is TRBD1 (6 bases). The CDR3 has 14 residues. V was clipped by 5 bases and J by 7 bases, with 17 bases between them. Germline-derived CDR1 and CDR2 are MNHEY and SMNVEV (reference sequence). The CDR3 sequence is CASSPAGALVGYTF. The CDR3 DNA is TGTGCCAGCAGTCCAGCGGGGGCTCTGGTTGGCTACACCTTC.

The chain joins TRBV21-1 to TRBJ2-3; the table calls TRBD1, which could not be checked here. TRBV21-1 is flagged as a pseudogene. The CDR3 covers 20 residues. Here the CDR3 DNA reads TGTGCCAGCAGCAATGATGGCCCCGACAGGTGGGGGAATTTTGATGATACGCAGTATTTT. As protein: CASSNDGPDRWGNFDDTQYF.

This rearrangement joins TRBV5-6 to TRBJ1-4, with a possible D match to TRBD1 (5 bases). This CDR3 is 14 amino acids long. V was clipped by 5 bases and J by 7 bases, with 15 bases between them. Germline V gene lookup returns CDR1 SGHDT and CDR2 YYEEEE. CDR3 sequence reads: CASSTQGLAEKLFF. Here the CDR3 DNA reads TGTGCCAGCAGTACCCAGGGACTTGCTGAAAAACTGTTTTTT.

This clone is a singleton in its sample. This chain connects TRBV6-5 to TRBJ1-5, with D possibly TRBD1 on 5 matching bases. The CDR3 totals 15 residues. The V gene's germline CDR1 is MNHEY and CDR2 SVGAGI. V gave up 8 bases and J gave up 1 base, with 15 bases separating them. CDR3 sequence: CASASGGRSNQPQHF. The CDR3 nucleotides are TGTGCCAGCGCCTCGGGGGGGAGGAGCAATCAGCCCCAGCATTTT.

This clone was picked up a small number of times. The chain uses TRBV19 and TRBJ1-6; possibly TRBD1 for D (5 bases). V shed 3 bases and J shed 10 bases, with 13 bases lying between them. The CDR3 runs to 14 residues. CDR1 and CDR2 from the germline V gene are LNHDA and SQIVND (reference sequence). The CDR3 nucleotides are TGTGCCAGTAGTATGGTAAGGGGTGAATCACCCCTCCACTTT. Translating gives CASSMVRGESPLHF.

CDR3 sequence reads: CASSPGGLVRSYEQYF. The CDR3 region has the DNA TGTGCCAGCAGCCCCGGGGGGCTAGTTAGGTCCTACGAGCAGTACTTC. V and J are TRBV7-2 and TRBJ2-7; D is perhaps TRBD2 (7 bases). The CDR3 totals 16 residues. Germline V lookup: CDR1 SGHTA, CDR2 FQGNSA. V lost 5 bases, J lost 1 base, and 18 bases lay in between.

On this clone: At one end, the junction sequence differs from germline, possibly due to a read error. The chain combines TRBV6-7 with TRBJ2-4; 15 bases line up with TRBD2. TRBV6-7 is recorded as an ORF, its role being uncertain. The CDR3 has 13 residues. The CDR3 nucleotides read TGTGCCAGCAGTTACTTCTGGACTAGCGGGGGGGGCTTC. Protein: CASSYFWTSGGGF.

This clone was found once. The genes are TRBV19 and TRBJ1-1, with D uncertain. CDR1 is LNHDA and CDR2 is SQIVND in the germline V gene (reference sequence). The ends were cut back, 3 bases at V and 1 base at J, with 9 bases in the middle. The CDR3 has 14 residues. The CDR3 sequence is CASSIRWRNTEAFF. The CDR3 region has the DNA TGTGCCAGTAGTATTCGGTGGAGGAACACTGAAGCTTTCTTT.

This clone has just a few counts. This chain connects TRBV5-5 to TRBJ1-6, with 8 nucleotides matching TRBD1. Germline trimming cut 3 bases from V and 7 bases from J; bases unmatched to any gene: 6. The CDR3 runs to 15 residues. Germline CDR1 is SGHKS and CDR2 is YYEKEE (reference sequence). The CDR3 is CASSWPTGENSPLHF. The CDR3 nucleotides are TGTGCCAGCAGCTGGCCGACAGGGGAGAATTCACCCCTCCACTTT.

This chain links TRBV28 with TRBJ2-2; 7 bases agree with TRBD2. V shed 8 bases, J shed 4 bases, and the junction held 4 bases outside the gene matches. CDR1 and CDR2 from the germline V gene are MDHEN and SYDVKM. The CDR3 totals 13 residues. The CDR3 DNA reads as TGTGCCAGCCGGACGGGGGGCACCGGGGAGCTGTTTTTT. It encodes CASRTGGTGELFF.

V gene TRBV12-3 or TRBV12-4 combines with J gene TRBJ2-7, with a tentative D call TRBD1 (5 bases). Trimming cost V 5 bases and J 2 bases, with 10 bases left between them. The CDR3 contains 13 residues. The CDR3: CASSIQEPYEQYF. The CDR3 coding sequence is TGTGCCAGCAGTATACAGGAACCCTACGAGCAGTACTTC.

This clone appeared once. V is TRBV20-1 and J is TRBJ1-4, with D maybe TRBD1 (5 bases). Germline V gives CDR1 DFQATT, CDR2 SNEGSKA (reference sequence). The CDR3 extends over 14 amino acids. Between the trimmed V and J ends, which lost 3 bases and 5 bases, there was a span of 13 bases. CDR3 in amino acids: CSASRVQGNEKLFF. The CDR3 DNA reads TGCAGTGCTAGTAGGGTCCAGGGAAATGAAAAACTGTTTTTT.

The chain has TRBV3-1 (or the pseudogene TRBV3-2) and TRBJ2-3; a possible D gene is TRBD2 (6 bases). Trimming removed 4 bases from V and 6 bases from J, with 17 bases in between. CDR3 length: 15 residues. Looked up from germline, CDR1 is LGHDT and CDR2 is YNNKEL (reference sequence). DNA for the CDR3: TGTGCCAGCAGCCTTCGGGCCGCGGGGCGGGATACGCAGTATTTT. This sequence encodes CASSLRAAGRDTQYF.

Here the CDR3 reads CASSQDSGSNQPQHF. The CDR3 DNA reads TGTGCCAGCAGCCAAGATTCAGGGTCCAATCAGCCCCAGCATTTT. V is TRBV4-2 and J is TRBJ1-5, with D maybe TRBD1 (5 bases). The ends were cut back, 0 bases at V and 3 bases at J, with 9 bases in the middle. The CDR3 has 15 residues. Germline values: CDR1 LGHNA, CDR2 YNFKEQ.

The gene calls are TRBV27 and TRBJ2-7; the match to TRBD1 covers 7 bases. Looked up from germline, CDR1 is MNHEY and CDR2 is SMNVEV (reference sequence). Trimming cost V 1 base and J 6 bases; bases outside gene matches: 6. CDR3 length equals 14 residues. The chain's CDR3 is CASSLLAKGAEQYF. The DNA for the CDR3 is TGTGCCAGCAGTTTATTGGCCAAGGGGGCCGAGCAGTACTTC.

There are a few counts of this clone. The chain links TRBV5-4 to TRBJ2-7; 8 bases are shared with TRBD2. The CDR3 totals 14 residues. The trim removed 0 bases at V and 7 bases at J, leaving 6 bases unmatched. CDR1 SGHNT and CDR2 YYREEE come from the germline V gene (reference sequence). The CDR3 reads CASSLGVAGREQYF. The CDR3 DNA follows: TGTGCCAGCAGCTTGGGGGTAGCGGGGAGAGAGCAGTACTTC.

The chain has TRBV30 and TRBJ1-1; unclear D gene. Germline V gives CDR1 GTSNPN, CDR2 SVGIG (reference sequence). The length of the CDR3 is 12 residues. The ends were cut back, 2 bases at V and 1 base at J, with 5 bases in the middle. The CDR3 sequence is CAWSHSNTEAFF. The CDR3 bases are TGTGCCTGGAGTCATTCGAACACTGAAGCTTTCTTT.